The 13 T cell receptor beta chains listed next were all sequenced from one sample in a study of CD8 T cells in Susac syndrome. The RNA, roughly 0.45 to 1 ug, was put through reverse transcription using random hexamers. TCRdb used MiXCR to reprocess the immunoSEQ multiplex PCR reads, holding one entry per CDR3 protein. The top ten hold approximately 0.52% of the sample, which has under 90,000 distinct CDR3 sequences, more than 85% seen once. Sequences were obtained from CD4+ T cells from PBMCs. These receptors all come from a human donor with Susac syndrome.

Here the CDR3 reads CASSPGGGWETQYF. The CDR3 nucleotides are TGTGCCAGCAGCCCAGGGGGCGGATGGGAGACCCAGTACTTC. The chain is built from TRBV7-9 and TRBJ2-5; TRBD1 matches 8 bases. V lost 5 bases and J lost 5; bases outside the gene matches: 7. The CDR3 covers 14 residues. Germline V lookup: CDR1 SEHNR, CDR2 FQNEAQ (reference sequence).

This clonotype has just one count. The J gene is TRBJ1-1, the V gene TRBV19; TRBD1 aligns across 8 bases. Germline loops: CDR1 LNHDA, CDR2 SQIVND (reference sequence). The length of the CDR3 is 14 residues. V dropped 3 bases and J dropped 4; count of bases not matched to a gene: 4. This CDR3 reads CASSIVRGPTEAFF. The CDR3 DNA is TGTGCCAGTAGTATTGTCAGGGGGCCCACTGAAGCTTTCTTT.

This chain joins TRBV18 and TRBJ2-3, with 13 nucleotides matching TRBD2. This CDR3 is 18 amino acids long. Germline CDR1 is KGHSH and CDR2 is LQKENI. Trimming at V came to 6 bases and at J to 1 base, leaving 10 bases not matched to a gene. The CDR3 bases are TGTGCCAGCTCCCCAATGGGACTAGCGGGGCGAGGCACAGATACGCAGTATTTT. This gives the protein CASSPMGLAGRGTDTQYF.

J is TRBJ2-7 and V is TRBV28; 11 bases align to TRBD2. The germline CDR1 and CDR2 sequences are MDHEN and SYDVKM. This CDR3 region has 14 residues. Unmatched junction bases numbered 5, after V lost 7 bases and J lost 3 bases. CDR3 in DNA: TGTGCCAGCAAGGTAGCGGGAGGGTACTACGAGCAGTACTTC. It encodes CASKVAGGYYEQYF.

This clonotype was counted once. The CDR3 sequence: CASSSTSGREFF. For the CDR3, the DNA is TGTGCCAGTAGTTCGACTAGCGGGAGAGAGTTCTTC. The V call is TRBV19, the J call TRBJ2-1; 12 positions match TRBD2. This CDR3 spans 12 amino acids. With 5 bases clipped from V and 14 bases from J, the junction kept 4 bases outside the gene matches. CDR1 is LNHDA, CDR2 SQIVND, per germline (reference sequence).

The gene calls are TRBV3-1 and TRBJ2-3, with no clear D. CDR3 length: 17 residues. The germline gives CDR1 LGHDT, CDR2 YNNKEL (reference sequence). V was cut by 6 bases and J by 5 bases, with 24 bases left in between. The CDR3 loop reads CASSSAVPFVMQDTQYF. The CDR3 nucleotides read TGTGCCAGCAGTAGTGCAGTTCCATTTGTCATGCAAGATACGCAGTATTTT.

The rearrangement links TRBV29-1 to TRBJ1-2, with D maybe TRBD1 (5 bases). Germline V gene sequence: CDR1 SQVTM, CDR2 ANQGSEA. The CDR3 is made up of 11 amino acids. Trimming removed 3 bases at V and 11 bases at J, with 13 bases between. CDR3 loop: CSVEGQGRYTF. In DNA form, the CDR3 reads TGCAGCGTTGAGGGGCAGGGTCGGTACACCTTC. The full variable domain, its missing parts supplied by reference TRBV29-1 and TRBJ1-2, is SAVISQKPSRDICQRGTSLTIQCQVDSQVTMMFWYRQQPGQSLTLIATANQGSEATYESGFVIDKFPISRPNLTFSTLTVSNMSPEDSSIYLCSVEGQGRYTFGSGTRLTVV.

The CDR3 DNA reads TGTGCCAGCAGCGTAGTTCTGCATTCTGACGGAAACATTCAGTACTTC. It codes for CASSVVLHSDGNIQYF. V usage is TRBV6-1 and J usage is TRBJ2-4, with D hard to call. This CDR3 contains 16 residues. The germline V gene has CDR1 MNHNS and CDR2 SASEGT. The V end lost 6 bases, the J end lost 6 bases, and 21 bases lay between the germline ends.

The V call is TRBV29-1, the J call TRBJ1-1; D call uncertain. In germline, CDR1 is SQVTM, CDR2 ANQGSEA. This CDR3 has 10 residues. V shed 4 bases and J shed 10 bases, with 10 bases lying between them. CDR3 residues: CSVVEDRAFF. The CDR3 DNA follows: TGCAGCGTTGTAGAGGACCGAGCTTTCTTT.

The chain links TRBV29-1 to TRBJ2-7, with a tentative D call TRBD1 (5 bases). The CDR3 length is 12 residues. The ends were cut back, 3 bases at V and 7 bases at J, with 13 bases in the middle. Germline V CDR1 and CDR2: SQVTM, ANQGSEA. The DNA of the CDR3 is TGCAGCGTTGAGAACAGGCTGGGAGAGCAGTACTTC. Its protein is CSVENRLGEQYF.

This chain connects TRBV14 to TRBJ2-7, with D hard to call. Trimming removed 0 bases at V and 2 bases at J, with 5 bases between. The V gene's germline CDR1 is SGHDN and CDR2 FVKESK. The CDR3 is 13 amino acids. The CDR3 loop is CASSQDLPYEQYF. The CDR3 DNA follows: TGTGCCAGCAGCCAAGATTTACCCTACGAGCAGTACTTC. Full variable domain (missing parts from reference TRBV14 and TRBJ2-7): EAGVTQFPSHSVIEKGQTVTLRCDPISGHDNLYWYRRVMGKEIKFLLHFVKESKQDESGMPNNRFLAERTGGTYSTLKVQPAELEDSGVYFCASSQDLPYEQYFGPGTRLTVT.

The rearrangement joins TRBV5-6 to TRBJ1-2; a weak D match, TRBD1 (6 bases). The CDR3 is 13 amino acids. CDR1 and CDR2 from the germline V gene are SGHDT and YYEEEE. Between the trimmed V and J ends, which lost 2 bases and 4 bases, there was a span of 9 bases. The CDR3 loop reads CASSLQGPYGYTF. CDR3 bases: TGTGCCAGCAGCTTACAGGGACCCTATGGCTACACCTTC.

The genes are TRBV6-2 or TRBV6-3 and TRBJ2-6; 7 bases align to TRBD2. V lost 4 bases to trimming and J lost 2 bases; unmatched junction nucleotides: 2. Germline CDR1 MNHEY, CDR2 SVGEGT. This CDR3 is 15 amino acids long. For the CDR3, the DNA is TGTGCCAGCAGTTTGCGGGGGACTGGGGCCAACGTCCTGACTTTC. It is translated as CASSLRGTGANVLTF.